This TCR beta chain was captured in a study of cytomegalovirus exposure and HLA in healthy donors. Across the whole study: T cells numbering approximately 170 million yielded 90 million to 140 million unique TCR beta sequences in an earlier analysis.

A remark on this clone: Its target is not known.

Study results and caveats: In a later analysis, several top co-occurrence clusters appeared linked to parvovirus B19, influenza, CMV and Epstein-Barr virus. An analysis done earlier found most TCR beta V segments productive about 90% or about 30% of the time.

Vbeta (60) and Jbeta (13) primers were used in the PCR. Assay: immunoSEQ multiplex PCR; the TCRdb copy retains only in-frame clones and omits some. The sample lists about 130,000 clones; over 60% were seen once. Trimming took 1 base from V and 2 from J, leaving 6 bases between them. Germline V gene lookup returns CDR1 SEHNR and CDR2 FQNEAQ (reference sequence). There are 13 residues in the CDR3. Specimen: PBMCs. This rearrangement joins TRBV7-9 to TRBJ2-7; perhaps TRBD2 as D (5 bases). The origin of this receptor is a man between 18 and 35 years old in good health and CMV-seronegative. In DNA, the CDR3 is TGTGCCAGCAGCTTAGGGACTCCCTACGAGCAGTACTTC. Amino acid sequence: CASSLGTPYEQYF.